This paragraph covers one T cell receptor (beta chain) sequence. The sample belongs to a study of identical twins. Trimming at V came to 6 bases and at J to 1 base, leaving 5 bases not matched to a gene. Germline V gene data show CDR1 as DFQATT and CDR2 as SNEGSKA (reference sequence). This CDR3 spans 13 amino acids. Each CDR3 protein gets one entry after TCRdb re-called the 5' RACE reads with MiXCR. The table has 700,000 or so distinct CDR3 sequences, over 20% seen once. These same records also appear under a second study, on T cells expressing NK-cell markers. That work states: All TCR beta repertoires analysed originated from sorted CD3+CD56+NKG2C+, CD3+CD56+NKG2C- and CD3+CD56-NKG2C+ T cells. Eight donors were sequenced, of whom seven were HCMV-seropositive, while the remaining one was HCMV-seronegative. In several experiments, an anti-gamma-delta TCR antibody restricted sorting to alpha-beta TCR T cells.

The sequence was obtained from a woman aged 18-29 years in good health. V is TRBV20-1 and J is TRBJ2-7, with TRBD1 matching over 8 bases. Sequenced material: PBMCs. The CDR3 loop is CSAPGQASYEQYF. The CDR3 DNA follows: TGCAGTGCCCCGGGACAGGCATCCTACGAGCAGTACTTC.